The rows below give T cell receptor beta chains drawn from one sample of a study of regulatory T cells in long-lasting Graves disease. TCRdb reprocessed the multiplex PCR reads with MiXCR, giving one entry per CDR3 protein. This sample has around 400,000 distinct CDR3 sequences, with 20% to 25% found just once. The input for sequencing was peripheral blood mononuclear cells (PBMCs), taken when the disease was refractory, from a patient treated with antithyroid drugs. All receptors derive from a woman between 40 and 50 years old with Graves disease. Each CDR3 is given with its conserved first and last residue. The D gene is left open where the match is weak. A clone size is listed for some rows: how often the clone was seen (once, few, many), or a class if it is expanded.

j_call d_call v_call clone_size cdr3_nt cdr3_aa
TRBJ2-2 TRBD1 TRBV12-3/TRBV12-4 many TGTGCCAGCAGTTCGGTTAGAGGGAAGACAGGGATTACCGGGGAGCTGTTTTTT CASSSVRGKTGITGELFF
TRBJ2-6 - TRBV6-1 many TGTGCCAGCAGAGGGGACAACTCTGGGGCCAACGTCCTGACTTTC CASRGDNSGANVLTF
TRBJ1-2 - TRBV7-3 many TGTGCCAGCAGCCGTCAGGGCGACTATGGCTACACCTTC CASSRQGDYGYTF
TRBJ1-2 TRBD1 TRBV29-1 many TGCAGCGTTCTAGGCCGGGACAGCTATGGCTACACCTTC CSVLGRDSYGYTF
TRBJ2-7 - TRBV11-2 many TGTGCCAGCAGCTTAGATCGGGGGCGCGAGCAGTACTTC CASSLDRGREQYF
TRBJ2-4 - TRBV5-1 few TGCGCCAGCAGTCCCCCGGGATACATTCAGTACTTC CASSPPGYIQYF
TRBJ2-5 TRBD2 TRBV19 many TGTGCCAGTAGCGCGGGACTAGGAATGGAGACCCAGTACTTC CASSAGLGMETQYF
TRBJ2-7 TRBD2 TRBV20-1 - TGCAGTGCTAGAGATCACCAGCGGGAGTACGAGCAGTACTTC CSARDHQREYEQYF
TRBJ1-2 - TRBV4-1 few TGCGCCAGCAGCCAACCGGGACGGATTATCTTC CASSQPGRIIF
TRBJ2-1 TRBD2 TRBV19 - TGTGCCAGTAGTATAGGGGCGGGAGGAGCGATCTACAATGAGCAGTTCTTC CASSIGAGGAIYNEQFF
TRBJ2-2 - TRBV6-5 many TGTGCCAGCAGTTACTGGCCTAGCCGCGCGAACACCGGGGAGCTGTTTTTT CASSYWPSRANTGELFF
TRBJ2-7 TRBD1 TRBV12-3/TRBV12-4 few TGTGTCAGCAGTTTAGCGGTAATCCAGGGGGCCCTTCGAGAGCAGTACTTC CVSSLAVIQGALREQYF
TRBJ2-1 - TRBV28 - TGTGCCAGCAGTTTGGTCCTAAGCTCCTACAATGAGCAGTTCTTC CASSLVLSSYNEQFF
TRBJ1-2 - TRBV6-2/TRBV6-3 - TGTGCCAGCGGGCGTGAGGACACCTATGGCTACACCTTC CASGREDTYGYTF
TRBJ2-7 TRBD2 TRBV20-1 many TGCAGTGCTAGAAAGGAAGCGGGGCCCATCTCCTACGAGCAGTACTTC CSARKEAGPISYEQYF
TRBJ2-7 TRBD2 TRBV12-3/TRBV12-4 many TGTGCCAGCAGCCTTGGCTCTCCGGGACAGATTGATAGCGGGGGGACCTACGAGCAGTACTTC CASSLGSPGQIDSGGTYEQYF
TRBJ2-7 TRBD2 TRBV20-1 - TGCAGTGCTAGATATCAAGCGGGAGGACGCTACGAGCAGTACTTC CSARYQAGGRYEQYF
TRBJ2-7 - TRBV29-1 - TGCAGCGTTGTCTTACCAATGCAGGGGTTCAACTCCTACGAGCAGTACTTC CSVVLPMQGFNSYEQYF
TRBJ2-7 TRBD1 TRBV27 few TGTGCCAGCAGTTTATTGGGACAGTCAGAATACGAGCAGTACTTC CASSLLGQSEYEQYF
TRBJ2-7 TRBD2 TRBV28 many TGTGCCAGCAGCCCCGGGACTATCTACGAGCAGTACTTC CASSPGTIYEQYF
TRBJ2-1 - TRBV11-2 many TGTGCCAGCAGCTCAACCCGCCTAGGTAATGAGCAGTTCTTC CASSSTRLGNEQFF
TRBJ1-2 - TRBV19 - TGTGCCAGTAGTATCAAGACCGGTGGCTATGGCTACACCTTC CASSIKTGGYGYTF
TRBJ2-2 - TRBV28 many TGTGCCAGCAGGGCCGGGACTGTGAACACCGGGGAGCTGTTTTTT CASRAGTVNTGELFF
TRBJ2-5 - TRBV2 many TGTGCCAGCAGTAGTCCCCCCCCTTTGCGGAACCAAGAGACCCAGTACTTC CASSSPPPLRNQETQYF
TRBJ1-3 - TRBV2 many TGTGCCAGCAGTGGGGGACTGGGTGGAAACACCATATATTTT CASSGGLGGNTIYF
TRBJ2-5 TRBD2 TRBV10-2 many TGCGCCAGCAGTCGTACTAGCGGGATGGGAGGGCAAGAGACCCAGTACTTC CASSRTSGMGGQETQYF
TRBJ1-6 TRBD1 TRBV5-1 few TGCGCCAGCAGCCCATATCCACAGGGGGGCTCACCCCTCCACTTT CASSPYPQGGSPLHF
TRBJ1-5 - TRBV2 - TGTGCCAGCACCCCGGGGGGCGAGGGGCCCCAGCATTTT CASTPGGEGPQHF
TRBJ2-7 TRBD2 TRBV5-1 - TGCGCCAGCAGCTCCTCGGGGGGCGAGCAGTACTTC CASSSSGGEQYF
TRBJ2-7 TRBD2 TRBV12-3/TRBV12-4 few TGTGCCAGCAGCCCCTGGGGAGGGGAGCAGTACTTC CASSPWGGEQYF
TRBJ1-4 TRBD1 TRBV10-3 - TGTGCCATCAGTGGGACAGGGCCAACTAATGAAAAACTGTTTTTT CAISGTGPTNEKLFF
TRBJ1-1 TRBD1 TRBV5-1 - TGCGCCAGCAGCGTGGGGGACAGGGTCGAAGAAGCTTTCTTT CASSVGDRVEEAFF
TRBJ1-1 - TRBV28 many TGTGCCAGCAGTTTGATCAGGGATGGAGCTTTCTTT CASSLIRDGAFF
TRBJ2-2 - TRBV14 few TGTGCCAGCAGCCCCACACTAGTAACCGGGGAGCTGTTTTTT CASSPTLVTGELFF
TRBJ1-5 TRBD1 TRBV7-2 few TGTGCCAGCAGCTTCGGTCGACAGGGGTGGCAGCCCCAGCATTTT CASSFGRQGWQPQHF
TRBJ2-7 - TRBV28 many TGTGCCAGCAGTATATGGGAGAGCTCCTACGAGCAGTACTTC CASSIWESSYEQYF
TRBJ2-6 TRBD1 TRBV5-1 few TGCGCCAGCAGAACCGGGACAGGGACTGGGGCCAACGTCCTGACTTTC CASRTGTGTGANVLTF
TRBJ2-4 TRBD1 TRBV2 few TGTGCCAGCAGTGGTTCGGAGACAGGGGCCCGAGCCCCACCGAACATTCAGTACTTC CASSGSETGARAPPNIQYF
TRBJ2-7 - TRBV28 many TGTGCCAGCAGTTACCATAATACAAGGACAGTGAGCTCCTACGAGCAGTACTTC CASSYHNTRTVSSYEQYF
TRBJ1-5 - TRBV20-1 - TGCAGTGCTATAGAACCTACCCTTTATCAGCCCCAGCATTTT CSAIEPTLYQPQHF
TRBJ2-7 TRBD2 TRBV9 - TGTGCCAGCAGCGCCCAACTAGCGAACTCCTACGAGCAGTACTTC CASSAQLANSYEQYF
TRBJ1-3 - TRBV20-1 - TGCAGTGCTAGCCCCCCTGAAAACACCATATATTTT CSASPPENTIYF
TRBJ2-4 - TRBV20-1 - TGCAGTGCTAGCCGGGGCGGGGCCAAAAACATTCAGTACTTC CSASRGGAKNIQYF
TRBJ1-5 TRBD1 TRBV5-1 few TGCGCCAGCAGCTTGGGGACAGGGGGTCATCAGCCCCAGCATTTT CASSLGTGGHQPQHF
TRBJ2-7 TRBD2 TRBV5-1 - TGCGCCAGCAGCCCCGGGACTAGCGGGTACGTCTACGAGCAGTACTTC CASSPGTSGYVYEQYF
TRBJ1-1 - TRBV28 many TGTGCCAGCAGCCCCGTAGAGCAGCAATCGAGCCTCATGAACACTGAAGCTTTCTTT CASSPVEQQSSLMNTEAFF
TRBJ2-7 TRBD1 TRBV3-1 few TGTGCCAGCAGCCCCACCCAGGGGGCGCGTTCCGAGCAGTACTTC CASSPTQGARSEQYF
TRBJ2-2 TRBD1 TRBV6-1 - TGTGCCAGCAGTACACGGGGACAGGGGCACACCGGGGAGCTGTTTTTT CASSTRGQGHTGELFF
TRBJ1-1 - TRBV5-1 many TGCGCCAGCAAAGTGTTTTTAGGGACGGCGAACACTGAAGCTTTCTTT CASKVFLGTANTEAFF
TRBJ1-5 TRBD1 TRBV3-1 few TGTGCCAGCATCCTACGGGACAGAAATCAGCCCCAGCATTTT CASILRDRNQPQHF